This entry features one T cell receptor (beta chain) sequence. Checkpoint therapy with ipilimumab 1 mg/kg began 14 to 28 days after transplant. TCRdb keeps only in-frame clones here, not all; method: immunoSEQ multiplex PCR. The table shows 77,000 or so clones, with approximately 83% occurring only once. The sample comes from a study of ipilimumab plus nivolumab after autologous stem cell transplantation. Study-wide context: The DLBCL cohort had primary refractory and relapsed disease, with 18-month progression-free survival of about 82% and 31%.

This specimen consisted of PBMCs, obtained in a trial of ipilimumab plus nivolumab as post-transplant consolidation. The source of this sequence is a male donor with diffuse large B-cell lymphoma.

CDR3 nucleotide sequence: TGTGCCAGTAGTAAAAGTAGCTCCGGCTCCTACGAGCAGTACTTC. It yields the protein CASSKSSSGSYEQYF. This chain uses TRBV19 with TRBJ2-7; D gene ambiguous. The V end was cut by 4 bases, the J end by 0 bases, with 13 bases between. CDR3 length equals 15 residues. CDR1 LNHDA and CDR2 SQIVND come from the germline V gene (reference sequence).